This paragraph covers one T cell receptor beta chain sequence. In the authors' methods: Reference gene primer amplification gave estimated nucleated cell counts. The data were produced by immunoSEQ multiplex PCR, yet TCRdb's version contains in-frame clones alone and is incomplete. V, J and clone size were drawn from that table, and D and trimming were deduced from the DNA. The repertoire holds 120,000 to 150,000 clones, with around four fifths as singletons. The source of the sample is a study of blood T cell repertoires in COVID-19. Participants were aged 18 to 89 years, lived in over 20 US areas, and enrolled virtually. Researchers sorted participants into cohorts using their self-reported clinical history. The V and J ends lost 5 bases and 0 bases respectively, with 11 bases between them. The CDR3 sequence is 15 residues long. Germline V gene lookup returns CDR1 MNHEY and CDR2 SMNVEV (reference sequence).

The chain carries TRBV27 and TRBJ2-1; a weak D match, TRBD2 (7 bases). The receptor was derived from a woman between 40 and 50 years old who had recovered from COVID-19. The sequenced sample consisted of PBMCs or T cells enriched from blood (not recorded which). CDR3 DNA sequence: TGTGCCAGCAGTGCCGGGGGGCCCTCCTACAATGAGCAGTTCTTC. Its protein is CASSAGGPSYNEQFF.